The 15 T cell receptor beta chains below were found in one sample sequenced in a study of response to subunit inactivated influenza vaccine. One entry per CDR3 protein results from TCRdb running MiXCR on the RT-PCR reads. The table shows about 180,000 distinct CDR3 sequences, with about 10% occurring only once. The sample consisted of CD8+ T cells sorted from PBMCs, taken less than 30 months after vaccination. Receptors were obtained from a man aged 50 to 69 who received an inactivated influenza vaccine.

CDR3 coding DNA: TGTGCCAGCAGTCCAACAGGGGCCTATAATTCACCCCTCCACTTT. Translation gives CASSPTGAYNSPLHF. The rearrangement joins TRBV2 to TRBJ1-6, with 7 bases matching TRBD1. Germline loops: CDR1 SNHLY, CDR2 FYNNEI. V trimming: 5 bases; J trimming: 2 bases; junction bases outside the gene matches: 3. The CDR3 spans 15 residues.

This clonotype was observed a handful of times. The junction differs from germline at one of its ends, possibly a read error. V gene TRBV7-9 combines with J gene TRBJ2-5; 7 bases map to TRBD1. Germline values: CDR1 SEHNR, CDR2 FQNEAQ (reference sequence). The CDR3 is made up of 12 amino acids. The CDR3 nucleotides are TGTGCCAGCAGCTCCGCGTACCGGGACAGAAACTTC. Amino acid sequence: CASSSAYRDRNF. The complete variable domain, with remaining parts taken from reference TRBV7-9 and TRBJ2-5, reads DTGVSQNPRHKITKRGQNVTFRCDPISEHNRLYWYRQTLGQGPEFLTYFQNEAQLEKSRLLSDRFSAERPKGSFSTLEIQRTEQGDSAMYLCASSSAYRDRNFGPGTRLLVL.

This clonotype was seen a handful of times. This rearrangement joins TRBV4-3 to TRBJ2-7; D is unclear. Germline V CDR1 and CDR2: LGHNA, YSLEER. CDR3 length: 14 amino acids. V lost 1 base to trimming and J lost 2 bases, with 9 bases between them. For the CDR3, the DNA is TGCGCCAGCAGCCAAGCTGGCAGTACCTACGAGCAGTACTTC. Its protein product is CASSQAGSTYEQYF.

CDR3 sequence reads: CASSQEAGGNSPLHF. DNA for the CDR3: TGTGCCAGCAGCCAAGAAGCAGGGGGAAACTCACCCCTCCACTTT. The gene calls are TRBV4-2 and TRBJ1-6; TRBD1 matches at 7 bases. Germline lookup yields CDR1 LGHNA and CDR2 YNFKEQ. The CDR3 extends over 15 amino acids. The junction had 6 bases not matched to a gene; V was cut back by 0 bases and J by 10 bases.

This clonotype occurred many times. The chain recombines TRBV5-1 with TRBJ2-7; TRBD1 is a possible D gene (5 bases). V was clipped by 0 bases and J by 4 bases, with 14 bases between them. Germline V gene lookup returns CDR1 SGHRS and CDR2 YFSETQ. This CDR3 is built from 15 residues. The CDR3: CASSLEDRPSYEQYF. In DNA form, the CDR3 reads TGCGCCAGCAGCTTGGAAGACAGACCTTCTTACGAGCAGTACTTC.

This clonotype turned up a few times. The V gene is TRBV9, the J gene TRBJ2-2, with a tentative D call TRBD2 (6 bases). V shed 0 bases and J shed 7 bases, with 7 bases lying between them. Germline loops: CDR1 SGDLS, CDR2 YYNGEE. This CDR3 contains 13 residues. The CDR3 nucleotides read TGTGCCAGCAGCGTAGGCGGGAACGGGGAGCTGTTTTTT. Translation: CASSVGGNGELFF.

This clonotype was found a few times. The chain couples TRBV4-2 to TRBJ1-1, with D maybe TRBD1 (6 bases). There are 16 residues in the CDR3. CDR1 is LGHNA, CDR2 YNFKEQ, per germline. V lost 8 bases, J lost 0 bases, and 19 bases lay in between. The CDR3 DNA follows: TGTGCCAGCGGGTCCGCATACAGGGACATGAACACTGAAGCTTTCTTT. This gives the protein CASGSAYRDMNTEAFF.

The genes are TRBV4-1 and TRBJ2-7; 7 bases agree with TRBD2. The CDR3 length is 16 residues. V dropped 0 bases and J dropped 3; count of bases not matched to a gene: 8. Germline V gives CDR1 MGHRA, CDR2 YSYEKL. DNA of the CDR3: TGCGCCAGCAGCCAAGAAGGGCTAGCGGCTTACTACGAGCAGTACTTC. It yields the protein CASSQEGLAAYYEQYF.

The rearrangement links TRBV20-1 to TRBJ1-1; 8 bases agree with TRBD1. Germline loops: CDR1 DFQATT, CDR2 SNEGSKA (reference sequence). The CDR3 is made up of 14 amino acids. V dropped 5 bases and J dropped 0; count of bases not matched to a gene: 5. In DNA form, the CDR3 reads TGCAGTGCTCTTGGGGACAGGCTGAACACTGAAGCTTTCTTT. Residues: CSALGDRLNTEAFF.

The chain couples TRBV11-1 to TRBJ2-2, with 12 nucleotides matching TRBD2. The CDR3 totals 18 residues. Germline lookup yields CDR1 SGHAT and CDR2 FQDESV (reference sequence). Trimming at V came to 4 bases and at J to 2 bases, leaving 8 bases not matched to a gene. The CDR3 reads CASSSGLAGIGNTGELFF. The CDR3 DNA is TGTGCCAGCAGCTCTGGACTAGCGGGGATTGGAAACACCGGGGAGCTGTTTTTT.

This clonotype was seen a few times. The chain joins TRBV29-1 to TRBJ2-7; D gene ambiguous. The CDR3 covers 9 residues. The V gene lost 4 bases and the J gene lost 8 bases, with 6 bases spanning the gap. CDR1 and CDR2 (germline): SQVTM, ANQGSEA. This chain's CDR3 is CSVGPQQYF. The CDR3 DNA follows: TGCAGCGTTGGGCCCCAGCAGTACTTC.

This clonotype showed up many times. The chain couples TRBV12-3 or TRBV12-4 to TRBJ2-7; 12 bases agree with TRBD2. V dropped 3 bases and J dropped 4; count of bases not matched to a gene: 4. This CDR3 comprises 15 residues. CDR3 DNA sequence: TGTGCCAGCAGTTTCCCTAGCGGGAGGGGATACGAGCAGTACTTC. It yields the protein CASSFPSGRGYEQYF.

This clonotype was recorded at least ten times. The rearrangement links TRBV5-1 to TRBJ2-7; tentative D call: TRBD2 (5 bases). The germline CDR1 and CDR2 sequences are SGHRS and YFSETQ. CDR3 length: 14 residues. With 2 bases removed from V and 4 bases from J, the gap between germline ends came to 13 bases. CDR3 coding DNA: TGCGCCAGCAGCTTAGAGGGAAGGGAGTACGAGCAGTACTTC. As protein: CASSLEGREYEQYF.

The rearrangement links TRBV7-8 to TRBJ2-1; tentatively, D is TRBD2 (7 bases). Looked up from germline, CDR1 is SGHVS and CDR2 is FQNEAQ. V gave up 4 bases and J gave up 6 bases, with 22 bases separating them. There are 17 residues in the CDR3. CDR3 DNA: TGTGCCAGCAGCTACCCAGAGGGGGAGGGAGGTTTCAATGAGCAGTTCTTC. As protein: CASSYPEGEGGFNEQFF.

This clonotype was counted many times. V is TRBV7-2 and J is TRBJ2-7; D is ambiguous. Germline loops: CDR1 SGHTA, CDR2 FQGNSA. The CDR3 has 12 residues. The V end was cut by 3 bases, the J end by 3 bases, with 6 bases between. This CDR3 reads CASSLDLYEQYF. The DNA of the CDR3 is TGTGCCAGCAGCTTGGACCTCTACGAGCAGTACTTC.